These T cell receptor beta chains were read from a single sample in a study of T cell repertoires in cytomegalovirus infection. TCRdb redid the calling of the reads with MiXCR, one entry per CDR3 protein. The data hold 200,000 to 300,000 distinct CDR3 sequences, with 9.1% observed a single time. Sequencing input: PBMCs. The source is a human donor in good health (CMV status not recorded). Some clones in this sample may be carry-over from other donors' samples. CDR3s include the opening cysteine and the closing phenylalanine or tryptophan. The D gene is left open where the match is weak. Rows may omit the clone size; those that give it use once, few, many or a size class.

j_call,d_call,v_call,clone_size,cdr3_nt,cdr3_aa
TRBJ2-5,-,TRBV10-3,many,TGTGCCATCAGTGAGTCGATCAGGGCAGAGCAAGAGACCCAGTACTTC,CAISESIRAEQETQYF
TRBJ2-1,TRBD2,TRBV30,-,TGTGCCAGAACTAGCGGCCCCTACAATGAGCAGTTCTTC,CARTSGPYNEQFF
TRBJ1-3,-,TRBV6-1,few,TGTGCCAGCACCCCCATCGGGAGAAACACCATATATTTT,CASTPIGRNTIYF
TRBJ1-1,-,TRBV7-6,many,TGTGCCAGCAGTCCCTCGGGGGTCACTGAAGCTTTCTTT,CASSPSGVTEAFF
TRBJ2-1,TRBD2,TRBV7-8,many,TGTGCCAGCAGCTTAGGGCGGGGGGGGCTGAATGAGCAGTTCTTC,CASSLGRGGLNEQFF
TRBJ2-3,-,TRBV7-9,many,TGTGCCAGCAGCTTGCCGGGATGGGGCACAGATACGCAGTATTTT,CASSLPGWGTDTQYF
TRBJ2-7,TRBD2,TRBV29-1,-,TGCAGCGTTGATGGGGGGGGTCACGAGCAGTACTTC,CSVDGGGHEQYF
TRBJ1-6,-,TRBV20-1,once,TGCAGTGCTTGGGGCAGGGACAATTCACCCCTCCACTTT,CSAWGRDNSPLHF
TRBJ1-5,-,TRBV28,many,TGTGCCACCGGACAAGTTCGGGCCCAGCATTTT,CATGQVRAQHF
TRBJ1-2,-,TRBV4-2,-,TGTGCCAGCAGCCAAGACACATTTGGGGGCTACACCTTC,CASSQDTFGGYTF
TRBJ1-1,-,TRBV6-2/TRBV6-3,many,TGTGCCAGCAGTTCGGATTATCTGGGGACTGAAGCTTTCTTT,CASSSDYLGTEAFF
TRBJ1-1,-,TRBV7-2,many,TGTGCCAGCAGCTCCACAAGGAACACTGAAGCTTTCTTT,CASSSTRNTEAFF
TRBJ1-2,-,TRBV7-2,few,TGTGCCAGCAGCCCCCGAGGGGGGCACTATGGCTACACCTTC,CASSPRGGHYGYTF
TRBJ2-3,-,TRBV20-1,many,TGCAGTGCTAGACAGCGGAGCACAGATACGCAGTATTTT,CSARQRSTDTQYF
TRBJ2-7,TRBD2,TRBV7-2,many,TGTGCCAGCAGAACAGCGGGAGGCGCCTACGAGCAGTACTTC,CASRTAGGAYEQYF
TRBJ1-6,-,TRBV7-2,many,TGTGCCAGCAGCTTGGGACTTTCACCCCTCCACTTT,CASSLGLSPLHF
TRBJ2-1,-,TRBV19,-,TGTGCCAGTAGTATTCTCGTTTCCAATGAGCAGTTCTTC,CASSILVSNEQFF
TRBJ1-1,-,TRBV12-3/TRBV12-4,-,-,CASSLVGRGTPFF
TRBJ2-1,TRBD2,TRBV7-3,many,TGTGCCAGCAGCCCCAGGCGGGGGGCCTTCGATGAGCAGTTCTTC,CASSPRRGAFDEQFF
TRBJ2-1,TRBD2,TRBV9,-,TGTGCCAGCGACCCCGGGGGGACCTCCTACAATGAGCAGTTCTTC,CASDPGGTSYNEQFF
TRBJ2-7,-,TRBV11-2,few,TGTGCCAGCAGCTTAGTGCTGACAGAGGAAGCCACCTACGAGCAGTACTTC,CASSLVLTEEATYEQYF
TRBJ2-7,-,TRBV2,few,TGTGCCTGCTCGGGACTCGCTTTGGAGCAGTACTTC,CACSGLALEQYF
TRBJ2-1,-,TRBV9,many,TGTGCCAGCAGCGTCCAACAAGGTGAGCAGTTCTTC,CASSVQQGEQFF
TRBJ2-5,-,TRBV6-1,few,TGTGCCAGCAGGAGACTAGGGGGGGGACAAGAGACCCAGTACTTC,CASRRLGGGQETQYF
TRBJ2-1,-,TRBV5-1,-,TGCGCCAGCAGCCCCACTAGTACTCATGAGCAGTTCTTC,CASSPTSTHEQFF
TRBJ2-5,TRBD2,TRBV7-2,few,TGTGCCAGCAGACCGGTAGCGGGAATTCAAGAGACCCAGTACTTC,CASRPVAGIQETQYF
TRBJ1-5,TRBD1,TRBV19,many,TGTGCCAGTAGTCTCGACAGGGAAGGTCAGCCCCAGCATTTT,CASSLDREGQPQHF
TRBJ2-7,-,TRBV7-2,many,TGTGCCAGCAGCTTAGTGTCGGGGGTAAGCTCCTACGAGCAGTACTTC,CASSLVSGVSSYEQYF
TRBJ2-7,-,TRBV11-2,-,TGTGCCAGCAGCCGACAACTTGTAGGGTACGAGCAGTACTTC,CASSRQLVGYEQYF
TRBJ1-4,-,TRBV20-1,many,TGCAGTGTTGACTCAGGGTTGCGCGAAAAACTGTTTTTT,CSVDSGLREKLFF
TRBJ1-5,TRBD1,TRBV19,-,TGTGCCAGTACCCCGACAGGGGGCATTATGAATCAGCCCCAGCATTTT,CASTPTGGIMNQPQHF
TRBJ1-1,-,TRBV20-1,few,TGCAGTGCTAGAGACCCTTCCCCGGGAAGGCGTAACACTGAAGCTTTCTTT,CSARDPSPGRRNTEAFF
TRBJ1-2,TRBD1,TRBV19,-,TGTGCCAGTAGTATAGTACAGGGGTATGGCTACACCTTC,CASSIVQGYGYTF
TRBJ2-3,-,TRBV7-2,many,TGTGCCAGCAGCTTAGAGTTTGGGGCAGGGGTGGATACGCAGTATTTT,CASSLEFGAGVDTQYF
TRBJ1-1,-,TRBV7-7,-,TGTGCTAGCAGCTTGGACTGGAGAACTGAAGCTTTCTTT,CASSLDWRTEAFF
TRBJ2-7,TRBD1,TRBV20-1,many,TGCAGTGCCGAAGGACAGGGCCCATACGAGCAGTACTTC,CSAEGQGPYEQYF
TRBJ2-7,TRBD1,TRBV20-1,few,TGCAGTGCTAGAGATCCGAACAGGGGGCCCTACGAGCAGTACTTC,CSARDPNRGPYEQYF
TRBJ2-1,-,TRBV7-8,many,TGTGCCAGCAGCGGATGGGAGTATTACAATGAGCAGTTCTTC,CASSGWEYYNEQFF
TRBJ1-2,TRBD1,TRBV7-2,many,TGTGCCAGCAGCACAGGCGGGGACAGGGCTAGTGGCTACACCTTC,CASSTGGDRASGYTF
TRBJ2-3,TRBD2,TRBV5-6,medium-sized,TGTGCCAGCAGCTCCGGGACTAGCGGGTCAGATACGCAGTATTTT,CASSSGTSGSDTQYF
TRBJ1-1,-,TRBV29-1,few,TGCAGCGTGGTGACAGGCGGGTTCACTGAAGCTTTCTTT,CSVVTGGFTEAFF
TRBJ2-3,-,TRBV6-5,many,TGTGCCAGCAGGAAAGGAAGGACAACTCCAGATACGCAGTATTTT,CASRKGRTTPDTQYF
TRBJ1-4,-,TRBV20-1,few,TGCAGTGCTAGCCCTCTGGCAGGCCTTGAAAAACTGTTTTTT,CSASPLAGLEKLFF
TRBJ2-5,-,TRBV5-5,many,TGTGCCAGCAGCCGACTCAGTGCACGCCAAGAGACCCAGTACTTC,CASSRLSARQETQYF
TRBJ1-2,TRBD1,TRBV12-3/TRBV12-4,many,TGTGCCAGCAGCCCTGACAGGGGGCAAGGCTATGGCTACACCTTC,CASSPDRGQGYGYTF
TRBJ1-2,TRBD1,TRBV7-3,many,TGTGCCAGCAGCCCGATACCCCGGGACAGCGAAACAGCTAACTATGGCTACACCTTC,CASSPIPRDSETANYGYTF
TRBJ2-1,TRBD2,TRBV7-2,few,TGTGCCAGCAGCTTAGAGGGGCGGGGGGGCAGAAATGAGCAGTTCTTC,CASSLEGRGGRNEQFF